These 17 T cell receptor beta chains originate from one sample sequenced in a study of blood T cell repertoires in COVID-19. The table came from immunoSEQ multiplex PCR; TCRdb's copy has only in-frame clones and leaves some out. The sample shows 150,000 to 200,000 clones, approximately 85% of them seen only once. Sample: peripheral blood. These receptors came from a woman of 80 years or more with acute or convalescent COVID-19.

The genes are TRBV7-3 and TRBJ2-1, with 7 bases lining up with TRBD2. Per germline, CDR1 SGHTA and CDR2 FQGTGA. This CDR3 contains 15 residues. The trim removed 4 bases at V and 9 bases at J, leaving 12 bases unmatched. The CDR3 bases are TGTGCCAGCAGCTCTGCGGGAGACCCTCGGGGTGAGCAGTTCTTC. The encoded protein is CASSSAGDPRGEQFF.

This clone was seen once. The CDR3 loop is CASRATGIQETQYF. The DNA for the CDR3 is TGTGCCAGCAGGGCCACAGGGATTCAAGAGACCCAGTACTTC. The genes are TRBV2 and TRBJ2-5; the D gene is possibly TRBD1 (6 bases). This CDR3 is 14 amino acids long. The V end was cut by 6 bases, the J end by 2 bases, with 13 bases between. Germline-derived CDR1 and CDR2 are SNHLY and FYNNEI. The variable domain in full, completed from reference TRBV2 and TRBJ2-5, reads EPEVTQTPSHQVTQMGQEVILRCVPISNHLYFYWYRQILGQKVEFLVSFYNNEISEKSEIFDDQFSVERPDGSNFTLKIRSTKLEDSAMYFCASRATGIQETQYFGPGTRLLVL.

The V and J genes are TRBV7-3 and TRBJ2-1, with 8 bases lining up with TRBD2. Germline CDR1 SGHTA, CDR2 FQGTGA. V lost 4 bases and J lost 8; bases outside the gene matches: 10. There are 15 residues in the CDR3. CDR3 coding DNA: TGTGCCAGCAGCTCTCAACCGGGACTAGTTGATGAGCAGTTCTTC. Its translation: CASSSQPGLVDEQFF.

This clone was seen only once. CDR3 amino acids: CASSLGQGTSSGANVLTF. The CDR3 region has the DNA TGCGCCAGCAGCTTGGGACAGGGGACCTCCTCTGGGGCCAACGTCCTGACTTTC. The chain recombines TRBV5-1 with TRBJ2-6, with 8 positions matching TRBD1. J was trimmed by 0 bases and V by 0 bases; bases with no gene match: 5. The V gene's germline CDR1 is SGHRS and CDR2 YFSETQ. The length of the CDR3 is 18 residues. Full variable domain (rest looked up from reference TRBV5-1 and TRBJ2-6): KAGVTQTPRYLIKTRGQQVTLSCSPISGHRSVSWYQQTPGQGLQFLFEYFSETQRNKGNFPGRFSGRQFSNSRSEMNVSTLELGDSALYLCASSLGQGTSSGANVLTFGAGSRLTVL.

The V and J genes are TRBV27 and TRBJ1-1, with 7 bases fitting TRBD1. Germline V CDR1 and CDR2: MNHEY, SMNVEV (reference sequence). Trimming at V came to 2 bases and at J to 1 base, leaving 7 bases not matched to a gene. The CDR3 totals 16 residues. The CDR3 sequence: CASSLTLGQANTEAFF. The CDR3, as DNA: TGTGCCAGCAGTTTAACCCTCGGACAGGCGAACACTGAAGCTTTCTTT.

The genes are TRBV5-1 and TRBJ2-7; 16 bases are shared with TRBD2. The ends lost 4 bases at V and 5 bases at J; junction bases unmatched: 18. CDR1 SGHRS and CDR2 YFSETQ come from the germline V gene. This CDR3 spans 20 amino acids. This CDR3 is CASSLLAGTSGRAGGNEQYF. The CDR3 coding sequence is TGCGCCAGCAGCCTCCTCGCCGGGACTAGCGGGAGGGCGGGGGGAAACGAGCAGTACTTC.

The V gene is TRBV19, the J gene TRBJ1-2, with 7 bases aligning to TRBD1. V lost 3 bases to trimming and J lost 4 bases; unmatched junction nucleotides: 5. From germline, CDR1 is LNHDA and CDR2 SQIVND (reference sequence). The CDR3 consists of 14 residues. DNA of the CDR3: TGTGCCAGTAGTATCCCGGGACAGCCCTATGGCTACACCTTC. It specifies CASSIPGQPYGYTF.

With respect to this clone: This same CDR3 is encoded by further DNA sequences in the sample. The rearrangement links TRBV9 to TRBJ2-5, with D tentatively TRBD2 (6 bases). Per germline, CDR1 SGDLS and CDR2 YYNGEE. The CDR3 is 15 amino acids. Between the trimmed V and J ends, which lost 0 bases and 1 base, there was a span of 10 bases. CDR3: CASSVVQGGQETQYF. CDR3 DNA: TGTGCCAGCAGCGTAGTCCAGGGAGGCCAAGAGACCCAGTACTTC. Supplemented by reference TRBV9 and TRBJ2-5, the full variable domain reads DSGVTQTPKHLITATGQRVTLRCSPRSGDLSVYWYQQSLDQGLQFLIQYYNGEERAKGNILERFSAQQFPDLHSELNLSSLELGDSALYFCASSVVQGGQETQYFGPGTRLLVL.

This chain links TRBV5-1 with TRBJ2-5, with a tentative D call TRBD2 (5 bases). Trimming cost V 3 bases and J 3 bases, with 15 bases left between them. This CDR3 has 15 residues. CDR1 SGHRS and CDR2 YFSETQ come from the germline V gene. CDR3 in DNA: TGCGCCAGCAGCTCGACGGCGGAGGCTGAAGAGACCCAGTACTTC. Translated, it gives CASSSTAEAEETQYF.

The chain is built from TRBV3-1 (or the pseudogene TRBV3-2) and TRBJ2-7; D not resolved. Per germline, CDR1 LGHDT and CDR2 YNNKEL (reference sequence). CDR3 length equals 15 residues. The germline V and J ends were trimmed by 0 bases and 3 bases, with 12 bases remaining between them. The CDR3 here is CASSQDLSYFYEQYF. The CDR3 DNA reads as TGTGCCAGCAGCCAAGATTTGTCTTACTTCTACGAGCAGTACTTC.

This clone was recorded only once. The chain employs TRBV6-4 and TRBJ2-6; D gene uncertain. The V gene's germline CDR1 is MRHNA and CDR2 SNTAGT. V lost 6 bases and J 0 bases, leaving 9 bases between the germline ends. The CDR3 totals 15 residues. CDR3 DNA sequence: TGTGCCAGCAGCGAACAGCACTCTGGGGCCAACGTCCTGACTTTC. This encodes CASSEQHSGANVLTF.

This clone was found once. V is TRBV4-1 and J is TRBJ1-2; D possibly corresponds to TRBD1 (6 bases). The CDR3 is made up of 16 amino acids. V was cut by 1 base and J by 2 bases, with 14 bases left in between. CDR1 is MGHRA and CDR2 is YSYEKL in the germline V gene. CDR3 coding DNA: TGCGCCAGCAGCCAAGCCTTCACAGGGAACAACTATGGCTACACCTTC. Residues: CASSQAFTGNNYGYTF.

Written as DNA, the CDR3 is TGTGCCAGCAGTTTGTTCTCAGGGGGAAGTTTGCCCCAGCATTTT. It codes for CASSLFSGGSLPQHF. This sequence joins TRBV27 and TRBJ1-5, with 7 nucleotides matching TRBD1. The CDR3 has 15 amino acids. V was pared by 3 bases and J by 9 bases, with 11 bases of the junction left unmatched. The V gene's germline CDR1 is MNHEY and CDR2 SMNVEV (reference sequence).

CDR3 in amino acids: CASSQGPDTGELFF. Written as DNA, the CDR3 is TGTGCCAGCAGCCAAGGGCCAGACACCGGGGAGCTGTTTTTT. The gene calls are TRBV3-1 (or the pseudogene TRBV3-2) and TRBJ2-2; D not certain. CDR3 length equals 14 residues. Trimming left V 1 base short and J 3 bases short, with 6 bases between. Germline loops: CDR1 LGHDT, CDR2 YNNKEL (reference sequence).

The sample holds one count of this clone. The chain combines TRBV2 with TRBJ2-5; the D gene is possibly TRBD1 (6 bases). The ends were cut back, 4 bases at V and 0 bases at J, with 12 bases in the middle. Germline V lookup: CDR1 SNHLY, CDR2 FYNNEI. This CDR3 region has 15 residues. CDR3 nucleotide sequence: TGTGCCAGCAGTGTTCTCGGGACAAACCAAGAGACCCAGTACTTC. The encoded protein is CASSVLGTNQETQYF.

This chain uses TRBV9 with TRBJ2-5, with 7 nucleotides matching TRBD2. With V trimmed by 0 bases and J by 0 bases, 8 bases remained unmatched. Germline V gives CDR1 SGDLS, CDR2 YYNGEE. This CDR3 spans 17 amino acids. The CDR3 sequence: CASSVGGGSPYQETQYF. DNA of the CDR3: TGTGCCAGCAGCGTAGGCGGCGGGAGCCCGTACCAAGAGACCCAGTACTTC.

This chain links TRBV5-4 with TRBJ1-4, with D tentatively TRBD1 (5 bases). This CDR3 contains 14 residues. Trimming shortened V by 0 bases and J by 6 bases, and 9 bases separated the two germline ends. Germline V gives CDR1 SGHNT, CDR2 YYREEE (reference sequence). CDR3 region: CASSLAGRYEKLFF. In DNA form, the CDR3 reads TGTGCCAGCAGCTTGGCAGGGAGGTATGAAAAACTGTTTTTT.